The 18 T cell receptor beta chains below all came from one sample that was sequenced in a study of blood T cell repertoires in COVID-19 (dated by TCRdb to the early 2020s). The library was obtained by the immunoSEQ multiplex PCR assay. TCRdb re-hosts the immuneACCESS table, in-frame sequences only. Its copies lack some clones; in the studies checked, an unresolved V gene accounts for under half of them, and the cause for the rest is not known. Present in this sample are more than 20,000 clones, roughly 73% of which were seen just once. The biggest ten clones account for roughly a fifth of the sample. Specimen: peripheral blood. These receptors all stem from a human donor in a cohort sampled during active or convalescent COVID-19.

The chain uses TRBV6-1 and TRBJ2-1; D not resolved. Germline CDR1 and CDR2: MNHNS and SASEGT. V was trimmed by 7 bases and J by 5 bases, leaving 15 bases between them. This CDR3 is built from 14 residues. The chain's CDR3 is CASNLPHGDNEQFF. CDR3 coding DNA: TGTGCCAGCAACTTACCTCACGGAGACAATGAGCAGTTCTTC.

In its sample, this clone was seen a few times. The genes are TRBV7-2 and TRBJ1-1; D possibly corresponds to TRBD1 (6 bases). The germline gives CDR1 SGHTA, CDR2 FQGNSA. V was clipped by 1 base and J by 5 bases, with 14 bases between them. This CDR3 is 15 amino acids long. CDR3 nucleotide sequence: TGTGCCAGCAGCTTAGTACGGGGGGCAGGGACTGAAGCTTTCTTT. It encodes CASSLVRGAGTEAFF.

This rearrangement joins TRBV7-2 to TRBJ2-6, with 9 nucleotides matching TRBD2. V was pared by 2 bases and J by 0 bases, with 5 bases of the junction left unmatched. The length of the CDR3 is 18 residues. Germline V CDR1 and CDR2: SGHTA, FQGNSA. The CDR3 DNA follows: TGTGCCAGCAGCTTACGGGCTAGCGGGGTCTCTGGGGCCAACGTCCTGACTTTC. This translates into CASSLRASGVSGANVLTF.

This clone is a singleton in its sample. The chain couples TRBV5-1 to TRBJ2-3, with TRBD2 as a possible D gene (5 bases). This CDR3 is 14 amino acids long. Trimming removed 5 bases at V and 4 bases at J, with 14 bases between. CDR1 and CDR2 from the germline V gene are SGHRS and YFSETQ. As DNA, the CDR3 is TGCGCCAGCAGGGTGGATATGCGGGCAGATACGCAGTATTTT. Protein product: CASRVDMRADTQYF.

The chain links TRBV19 to TRBJ2-1; D is possibly TRBD2 (5 bases). V gave up 3 bases and J gave up 12 bases, with 12 bases separating them. The CDR3 spans 12 residues. Germline V gene lookup returns CDR1 LNHDA and CDR2 SQIVND (reference sequence). The CDR3 is CASSMRVQAQFF. The CDR3 DNA sequence: TGTGCCAGTAGTATGAGGGTACAAGCGCAGTTCTTC. The variable domain in full, completed from reference TRBV19 and TRBJ2-1, reads DGGITQSPKYLFRKEGQNVTLSCEQNLNHDAMYWYRQDPGQGLRLIYYSQIVNDFQKGDIAEGYSVSREKKESFPLTVTSAQKNPTAFYLCASSMRVQAQFFGPGTRLTVL.

This clone appeared a few times. J is TRBJ1-6 and V is TRBV11-2, with unresolved D. V dropped 8 bases and J dropped 5 bases, with 13 bases sitting between them. The CDR3 totals 14 residues. CDR1 is SGHAT and CDR2 is FQNNGV in the germline V gene. The DNA for the CDR3 is TGTGCCAGCCACCGACGGAGAGATAATTCACCCCTCCACTTT. Encoded protein: CASHRRRDNSPLHF.

CDR3 coding DNA: TGTGCCAGCAGCTTGAAGTTAGGGGCTAACTATGGCTACACCTTC. This sequence encodes CASSLKLGANYGYTF. The chain joins TRBV7-2 to TRBJ1-2; D is possibly TRBD1 (5 bases). CDR1 is SGHTA, CDR2 FQGNSA, per germline. The V and J ends lost 3 bases and 0 bases respectively, with 11 bases between them. This CDR3 comprises 15 residues.

This clone turned up a few times. The V and J genes are TRBV28 and TRBJ2-5; 9 bases fit TRBD2. V gave up 7 bases and J gave up 5 bases; unmatched junction bases: 8. Germline CDR1 reads MDHEN; CDR2 reads SYDVKM. CDR3 length equals 14 residues. The DNA for the CDR3 is TGTGCCAGCACCTATAGCGGGAGCTGGGAGACCCAGTACTTC. The encoded protein is CASTYSGSWETQYF.

This chain connects TRBV18 to TRBJ1-3; no definite D call. This CDR3 spans 16 amino acids. Germline V lookup: CDR1 KGHSH, CDR2 LQKENI. Trimming shortened V by 2 bases and J by 4 bases, and 15 bases separated the two germline ends. The CDR3 region has the DNA TGTGCCAGCTCACCAACGGAGGGTCAGCGAGGAAACACCATATATTTT. Its protein product is CASSPTEGQRGNTIYF.

This chain links TRBV27 with TRBJ1-1; 7 bases map to TRBD1. The length of the CDR3 is 14 residues. V was pared by 7 bases and J by 4 bases, with 9 bases of the junction left unmatched. The V gene's germline CDR1 is MNHEY and CDR2 SMNVEV (reference sequence). CDR3 amino acids: CASNLQGGSTEAFF. CDR3 DNA sequence: TGTGCCAGCAACCTCCAGGGGGGCAGCACTGAAGCTTTCTTT.

This chain's CDR3 is CASSRGLAGLQETQYF. CDR3 nucleotides: TGCGCCAGCAGCCGAGGACTAGCGGGATTACAAGAGACCCAGTACTTC. The chain joins TRBV4-1 to TRBJ2-5; 12 bases map to TRBD2. Per germline, CDR1 MGHRA and CDR2 YSYEKL. The CDR3 runs 16 residues. Trimming at V came to 4 bases and at J to 2 bases, leaving 5 bases not matched to a gene.

V gene TRBV7-9 combines with J gene TRBJ2-3; 8 nucleotides align to TRBD2. Germline V lookup: CDR1 SEHNR, CDR2 FQNEAQ (reference sequence). The CDR3 has 16 amino acids. Losses at the gene ends were 2 bases for V and 3 bases for J; bases not matched to a gene: 7. Here the CDR3 reads CASSLSIREGTDTQYF. CDR3 DNA sequence: TGTGCCAGCAGCTTAAGTATCCGGGAGGGTACAGATACGCAGTATTTT.

The V call is TRBV5-1, the J call TRBJ2-7, with TRBD1 matching 7 bases. CDR3 length equals 14 residues. Germline V CDR1 and CDR2: SGHRS, YFSETQ. J lost 2 bases, V lost 4 bases, and 6 bases had no gene match. The CDR3, as DNA: TGCGCCAGCAGCCTCGACAGGGCCCCCTACGAGCAGTACTTC. Translating it yields CASSLDRAPYEQYF.

The chain uses TRBV24-1 and TRBJ2-2, with TRBD2 identical over 10 bases. After removal of 9 bases from V and 7 bases from J, the junction contained 10 bases not matched to a gene. Germline values: CDR1 KGHDR, CDR2 SFDVKD. The CDR3 consists of 15 residues. The CDR3 DNA sequence: TGTGCCACCCCGGAGCGGGGGGGCGCGGACGGGGAGCTGTTTTTT. Translating it yields CATPERGGADGELFF.

The V gene is TRBV3-1 (or the pseudogene TRBV3-2), the J gene TRBJ1-1, with TRBD1 matching over 7 bases. The CDR3 is made up of 16 amino acids. In germline, CDR1 is LGHDT, CDR2 YNNKEL (reference sequence). The V segment lost 3 bases and the J segment 1 base; nucleotides outside the gene matches: 8. The chain's CDR3 is CASSQITGAGNTEAFF. The CDR3 bases are TGTGCCAGCAGCCAGATAACAGGGGCGGGGAACACTGAAGCTTTCTTT.

The chain links TRBV6-5 to TRBJ1-2, with D perhaps matching TRBD1 (5 bases). The CDR3 length is 15 residues. V lost 6 bases and J lost 4, with 18 bases in between. From germline, CDR1 is MNHEY and CDR2 SVGAGI. In nucleotides, the CDR3 is TGTGCCAGCAGGCGTGCCCAGGGAGGGGTCTATGGCTACACCTTC. Translation gives CASRRAQGGVYGYTF.

The chain combines TRBV6-5 with TRBJ1-4; 7 nucleotides agree with TRBD1. This CDR3 is 14 amino acids long. The trim removed 0 bases at V and 16 bases at J, leaving 11 bases unmatched. The germline gives CDR1 MNHEY, CDR2 SVGAGI. The CDR3 coding sequence is TGTGCCAGCAGTTACTCGGAGGGGGCGCGGTATAGGTTTTTT. Translating it yields CASSYSEGARYRFF.

This clone was recorded once. This chain links TRBV3-1 (or the pseudogene TRBV3-2) with TRBJ1-4, with a possible D match to TRBD1 (5 bases). The CDR3 is 14 residues long. Trimming cost V 1 base and J 6 bases, with 9 bases left between them. The V gene's germline CDR1 is LGHDT and CDR2 YNNKEL (reference sequence). For the CDR3, the DNA is TGTGCCAGCAGCCAAGGGACAAGGCATGAAAAACTGTTTTTT. Protein sequence: CASSQGTRHEKLFF.